Presented here are 16 T cell receptor beta chains from one specimen sequenced in a study of CD8 T cells in Susac syndrome. RNA amounts of roughly 0.45 to 1 ug underwent reverse transcription with random hexamers. TCRdb used MiXCR to reprocess the immunoSEQ multiplex PCR reads, holding one entry per CDR3 protein. The sample comprises a few hundred thousand distinct CDR3 sequences, more than 85% of which are singletons, and around 0.08% rests with the top ten. Sample: CD4+ T cells from PBMCs. The receptors here all came from a human donor with multiple sclerosis.

This chain joins TRBV12-3 or TRBV12-4 and TRBJ1-6; 7 nucleotides align to TRBD1. The CDR3 loop spans 15 amino acids. Trimming cost V 6 bases and J 0 bases; bases outside gene matches: 2. CDR3 in amino acids: CASSHRGSYNSPLHF. The CDR3 nucleotides read TGTGCCAGCAGCCACAGGGGCTCCTATAATTCACCCCTCCACTTT.

The gene calls are TRBV20-1 and TRBJ2-3; D call uncertain. The germline V and J ends were trimmed by 1 base and 0 bases, with 5 bases remaining between them. The germline CDR1 and CDR2 sequences are DFQATT and SNEGSKA (reference sequence). This CDR3 is built from 13 residues. The CDR3 bases are TGCAGTGCTAGAGTGGTTAGCACAGATACGCAGTATTTT. It encodes CSARVVSTDTQYF.

CDR3 DNA sequence: TGCAGTGCTAGATCGACAGGGGTCTACAATGAGCAGTTCTTC. Protein product: CSARSTGVYNEQFF. The chain uses TRBV20-1 and TRBJ2-1, with TRBD1 matching over 8 bases. The germline V gene has CDR1 DFQATT and CDR2 SNEGSKA (reference sequence). Losses at the gene ends were 2 bases for V and 3 bases for J; bases not matched to a gene: 3. This CDR3 is 14 amino acids long.

This clonotype was counted a single time. The genes are TRBV4-1 and TRBJ1-2; the D gene is possibly TRBD1 (6 bases). The CDR3 covers 14 residues. The germline V gene encodes CDR1 MGHRA and CDR2 YSYEKL. V gave up 0 bases and J gave up 4 bases, with 9 bases separating them. The CDR3 DNA is TGCGCCAGCAGCCAAGAGGAGGGGGGCTATGGCTACACCTTC. This sequence encodes CASSQEEGGYGYTF.

The CDR3 reads CASSLAGGDGQPQHF. DNA for the CDR3: TGCGCCAGCAGCTTGGCCGGGGGAGATGGTCAGCCCCAGCATTTT. The chain uses TRBV5-1 and TRBJ1-5, with D possibly being TRBD1 (5 bases). Germline assignment: CDR1 SGHRS and CDR2 YFSETQ. V lost 0 bases to trimming and J lost 6 bases, with 13 bases between them. The length of the CDR3 is 15 residues.

The genes are TRBV15 and TRBJ1-2; no reliable D call. Between the trimmed V and J ends, which lost 3 bases and 4 bases, there was a span of 9 bases. Germline CDR1 reads LNHNV; CDR2 reads YYDKDF (reference sequence). This CDR3 is built from 13 residues. The CDR3: CATSRDPSYGYTF. CDR3 DNA: TGTGCCACCAGCAGGGACCCATCCTATGGCTACACCTTC. The entire variable domain, with the rest obtained from reference TRBV15 and TRBJ1-2, is as follows: DAMVIQNPRYQVTQFGKPVTLSCSQTLNHNVMYWYQQKSSQAPKLLFHYYDKDFNNEADTPDNFQSRRPNTSFCFLDIRSPGLGDTAMYLCATSRDPSYGYTFGSGTRLTVV.

CDR3 coding DNA: TGTGCCAGCAGTTACTCATCGATCGGCTACGAGCAGTACTTC. Its protein is CASSYSSIGYEQYF. V is TRBV6-5 and J is TRBJ2-7, with no clear D. In germline, CDR1 is MNHEY, CDR2 SVGAGI. CDR3 length: 14 amino acids. V was shortened by 0 bases and J by 3 bases, with 9 bases between the two germline ends.

This chain uses TRBV7-2 with TRBJ2-7, with D maybe TRBD2 (5 bases). Per the germline V gene, CDR1 is SGHTA and CDR2 is FQGNSA. This CDR3 region has 14 residues. The germline V and J ends were trimmed by 4 bases and 5 bases, with 15 bases remaining between them. The DNA for the CDR3 is TGTGCCAGCAGCTCTACCAGGATTAGCGACGAGCAGTACTTC. This sequence encodes CASSSTRISDEQYF.

This chain uses TRBV30 with TRBJ2-7, with D possibly matching TRBD2 (5 bases). In germline, CDR1 is GTSNPN, CDR2 SVGIG (reference sequence). Trimming pared 0 bases from V and 0 bases from J, leaving 9 bases between. This CDR3 has 14 residues. The CDR3 region is CAWSVRGVSYEQYF. The CDR3, as DNA: TGTGCCTGGAGTGTACGGGGAGTCTCCTACGAGCAGTACTTC.

The chain uses TRBV5-6 and TRBJ2-5; 13 bases map to TRBD2. Germline V gene data show CDR1 as SGHDT and CDR2 as YYEEEE. The CDR3 runs to 15 residues. J was trimmed by 2 bases and V by 6 bases; bases with no gene match: 4. CDR3 sequence: CASTPGLAGQETQYF. In nucleotides, the CDR3 is TGTGCCAGCACCCCGGGACTAGCGGGACAAGAGACCCAGTACTTC.

This chain connects TRBV20-1 to TRBJ2-3; D is unresolved. Germline V gene sequence: CDR1 DFQATT, CDR2 SNEGSKA (reference sequence). This CDR3 is 14 amino acids long. V lost 5 bases and J lost 2, with 14 bases in between. CDR3 loop: CSAPRFQNTDTQYF. CDR3 coding DNA: TGCAGTGCTCCTAGATTTCAAAACACAGATACGCAGTATTTT.

This chain connects TRBV12-3 or TRBV12-4 to TRBJ2-5, with 8 bases that match TRBD1. V was clipped by 4 bases and J by 2 bases; unmatched bases: 3. The CDR3 is made up of 14 amino acids. CDR3 sequence reads: CASSWTGRQETQYF. The CDR3 region has the DNA TGTGCCAGCAGTTGGACAGGGAGACAAGAGACCCAGTACTTC.

CDR3 loop: CAWSANYFGNTIYF. The DNA for the CDR3 is TGTGCCTGGAGTGCAAACTATTTTGGAAACACCATATATTTT. This sequence joins TRBV30 and TRBJ1-3; D remains unclear. From germline, CDR1 is GTSNPN and CDR2 SVGIG (reference sequence). CDR3 size: 14 residues. V was shortened by 1 base and J by 3 bases, with 10 bases between the two germline ends.

This clonotype is a singleton in its sample. This chain connects TRBV29-1 to TRBJ1-2; D may be TRBD1 (5 bases). The V end was cut by 0 bases, the J end by 6 bases, with 17 bases between. Germline V gene sequence: CDR1 SQVTM, CDR2 ANQGSEA. This CDR3 contains 15 residues. In DNA form, the CDR3 reads TGCAGCGTTGAAGATTCAGGGCCCCTGGGTGATGGCTACACCTTC. Amino acids: CSVEDSGPLGDGYTF.

V is TRBV9 and J is TRBJ2-3; tentatively, D is TRBD1 (6 bases). Trimming left V 6 bases short and J 0 bases short, with 11 bases between. CDR3 size: 14 residues. The germline CDR1 and CDR2 sequences are SGDLS and YYNGEE. The CDR3 sequence is CASTQGWSTDTQYF. The CDR3 DNA reads as TGTGCCAGCACGCAGGGGTGGAGCACAGATACGCAGTATTTT.

J is TRBJ2-4 and V is TRBV9; D gene unclear. Germline CDR1 SGDLS, CDR2 YYNGEE. This CDR3 is built from 18 residues. The ends were cut back, 1 base at V and 6 bases at J, with 23 bases in the middle. The CDR3 reads CASSVSKDPGDDRNIQYF. DNA of the CDR3: TGTGCCAGCAGCGTATCGAAAGACCCTGGGGATGATAGAAACATTCAGTACTTC. Complete variable domain (other parts from reference TRBV9 and TRBJ2-4): DSGVTQTPKHLITATGQRVTLRCSPRSGDLSVYWYQQSLDQGLQFLIQYYNGEERAKGNILERFSAQQFPDLHSELNLSSLELGDSALYFCASSVSKDPGDDRNIQYFGAGTRLSVL.